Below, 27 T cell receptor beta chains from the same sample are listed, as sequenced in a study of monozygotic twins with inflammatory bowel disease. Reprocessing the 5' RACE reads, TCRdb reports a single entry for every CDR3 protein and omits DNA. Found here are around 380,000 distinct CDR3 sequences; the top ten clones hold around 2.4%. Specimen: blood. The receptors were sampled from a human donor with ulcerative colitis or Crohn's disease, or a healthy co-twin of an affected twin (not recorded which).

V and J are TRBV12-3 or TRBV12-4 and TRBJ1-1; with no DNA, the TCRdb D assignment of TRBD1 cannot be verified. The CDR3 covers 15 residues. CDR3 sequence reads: CASSSYRSAAFEAFF.

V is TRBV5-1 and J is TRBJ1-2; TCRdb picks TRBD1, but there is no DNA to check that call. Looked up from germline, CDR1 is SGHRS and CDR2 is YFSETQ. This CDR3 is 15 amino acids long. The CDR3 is CASSLGRTGSLGYTF.

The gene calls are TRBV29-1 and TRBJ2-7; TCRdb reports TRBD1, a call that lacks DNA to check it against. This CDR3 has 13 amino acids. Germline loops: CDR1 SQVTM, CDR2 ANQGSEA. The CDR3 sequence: CSVAVLTGVEQYF.

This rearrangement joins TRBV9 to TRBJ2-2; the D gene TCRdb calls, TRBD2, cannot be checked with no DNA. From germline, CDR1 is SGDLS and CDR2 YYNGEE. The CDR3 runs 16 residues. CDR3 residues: CASSVGTSGSAGELFF.

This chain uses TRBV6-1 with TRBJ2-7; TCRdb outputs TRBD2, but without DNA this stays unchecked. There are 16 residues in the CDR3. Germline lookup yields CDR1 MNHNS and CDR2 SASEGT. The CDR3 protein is CASSGDRDYSGYEQYF.

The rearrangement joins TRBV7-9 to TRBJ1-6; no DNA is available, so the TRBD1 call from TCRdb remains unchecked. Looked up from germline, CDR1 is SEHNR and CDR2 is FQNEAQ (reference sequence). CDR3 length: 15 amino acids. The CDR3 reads CASSPAGHPNSPLHF.

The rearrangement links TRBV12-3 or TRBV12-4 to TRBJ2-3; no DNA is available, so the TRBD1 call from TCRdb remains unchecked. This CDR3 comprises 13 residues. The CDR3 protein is CASSPSDGATQYF.

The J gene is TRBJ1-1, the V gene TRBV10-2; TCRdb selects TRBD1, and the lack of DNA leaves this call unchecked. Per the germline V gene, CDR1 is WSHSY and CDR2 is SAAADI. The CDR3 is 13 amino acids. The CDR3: CASSNNRGTEAFF.

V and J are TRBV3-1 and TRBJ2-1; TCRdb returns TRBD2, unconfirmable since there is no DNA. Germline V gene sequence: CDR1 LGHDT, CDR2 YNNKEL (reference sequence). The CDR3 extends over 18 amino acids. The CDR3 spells CASSPVAGRGGSFNEQFF.

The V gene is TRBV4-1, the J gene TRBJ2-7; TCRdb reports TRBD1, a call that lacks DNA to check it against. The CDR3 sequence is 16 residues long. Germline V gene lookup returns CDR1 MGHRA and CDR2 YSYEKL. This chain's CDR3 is CASSQRRQGHSYEQYF.

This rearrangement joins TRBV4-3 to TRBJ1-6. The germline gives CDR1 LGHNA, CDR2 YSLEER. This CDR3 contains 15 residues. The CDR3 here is CASSQGKASNSPLHF.

The chain's CDR3 is CASSSPGLAGGPGEQFF. The chain has TRBV5-1 and TRBJ2-1; the TRBD2 assignment by TCRdb is unverifiable without DNA. This CDR3 contains 17 residues. Looked up from germline, CDR1 is SGHRS and CDR2 is YFSETQ. The full variable domain, rest sourced from reference TRBV5-1 and TRBJ2-1, is KAGVTQTPRYLIKTRGQQVTLSCSPISGHRSVSWYQQTPGQGLQFLFEYFSETQRNKGNFPGRFSGRQFSNSRSEMNVSTLELGDSALYLCASSSPGLAGGPGEQFFGPGTRLTVL.

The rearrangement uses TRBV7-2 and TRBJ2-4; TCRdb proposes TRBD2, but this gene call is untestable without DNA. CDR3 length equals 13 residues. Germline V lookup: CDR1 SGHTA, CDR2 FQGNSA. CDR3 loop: CASSNDREDIQYF.

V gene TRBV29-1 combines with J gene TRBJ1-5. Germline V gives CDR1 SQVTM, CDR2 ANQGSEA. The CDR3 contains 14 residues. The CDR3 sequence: CSVRGSSPNQPQHF.

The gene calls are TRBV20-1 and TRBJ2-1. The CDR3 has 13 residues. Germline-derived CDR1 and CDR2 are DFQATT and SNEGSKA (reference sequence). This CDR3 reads CSGHGSSYNEQFF.

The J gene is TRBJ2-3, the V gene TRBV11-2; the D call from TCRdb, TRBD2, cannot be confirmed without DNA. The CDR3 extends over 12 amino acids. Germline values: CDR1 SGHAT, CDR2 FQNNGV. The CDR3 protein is CASSYTSDTQYF.

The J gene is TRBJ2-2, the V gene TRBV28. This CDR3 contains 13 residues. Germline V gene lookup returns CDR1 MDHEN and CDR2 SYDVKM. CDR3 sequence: CASSPPNGGELFF.

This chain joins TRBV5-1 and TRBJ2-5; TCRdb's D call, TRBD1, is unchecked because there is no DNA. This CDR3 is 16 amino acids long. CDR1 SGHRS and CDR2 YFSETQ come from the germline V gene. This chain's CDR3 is CASRPGQGPGGETQYF.

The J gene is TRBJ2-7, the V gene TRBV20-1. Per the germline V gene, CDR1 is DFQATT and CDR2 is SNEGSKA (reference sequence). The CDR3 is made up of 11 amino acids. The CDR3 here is CSASTSSKQYF.

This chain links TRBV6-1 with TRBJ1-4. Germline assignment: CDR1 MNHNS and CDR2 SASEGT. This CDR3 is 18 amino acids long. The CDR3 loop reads CASSPGPSQITTNEKLFF.

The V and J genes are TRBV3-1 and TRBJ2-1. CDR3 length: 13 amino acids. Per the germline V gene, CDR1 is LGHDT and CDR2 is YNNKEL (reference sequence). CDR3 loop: CASSQIVTNEQFF.

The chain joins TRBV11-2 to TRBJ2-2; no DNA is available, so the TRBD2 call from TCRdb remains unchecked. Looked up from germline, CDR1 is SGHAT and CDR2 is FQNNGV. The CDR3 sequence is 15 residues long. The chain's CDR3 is CASSLSGTSGGELFF.

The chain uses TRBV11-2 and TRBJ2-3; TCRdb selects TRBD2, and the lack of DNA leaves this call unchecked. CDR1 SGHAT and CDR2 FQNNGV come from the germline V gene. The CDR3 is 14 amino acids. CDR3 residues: CASSPWDFTDTQYF.

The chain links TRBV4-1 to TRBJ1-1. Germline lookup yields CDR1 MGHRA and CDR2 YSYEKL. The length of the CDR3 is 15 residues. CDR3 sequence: CASRLVGWVSTEAFF.

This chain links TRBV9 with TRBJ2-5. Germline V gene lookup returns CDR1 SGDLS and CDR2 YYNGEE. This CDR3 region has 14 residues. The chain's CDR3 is CASSRGGSKKDQYF.

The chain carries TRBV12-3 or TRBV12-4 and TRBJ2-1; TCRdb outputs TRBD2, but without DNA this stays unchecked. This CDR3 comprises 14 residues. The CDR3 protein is CASSYASGYNEQFF.

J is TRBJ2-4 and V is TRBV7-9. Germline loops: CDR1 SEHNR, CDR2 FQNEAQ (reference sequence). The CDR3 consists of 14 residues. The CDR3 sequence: CASSLVGAKNIQYF.